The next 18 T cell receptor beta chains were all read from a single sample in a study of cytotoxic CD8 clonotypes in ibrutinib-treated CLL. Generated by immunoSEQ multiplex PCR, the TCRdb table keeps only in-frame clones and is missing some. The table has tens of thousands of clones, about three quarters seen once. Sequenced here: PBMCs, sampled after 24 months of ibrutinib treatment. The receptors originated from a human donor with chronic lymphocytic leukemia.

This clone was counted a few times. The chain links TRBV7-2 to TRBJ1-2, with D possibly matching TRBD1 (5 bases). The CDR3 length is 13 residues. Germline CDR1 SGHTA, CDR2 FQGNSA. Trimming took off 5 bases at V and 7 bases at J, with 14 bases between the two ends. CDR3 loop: CASSPQGGVGYTF. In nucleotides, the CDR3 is TGTGCCAGCAGCCCCCAGGGAGGGGTTGGCTACACCTTC.

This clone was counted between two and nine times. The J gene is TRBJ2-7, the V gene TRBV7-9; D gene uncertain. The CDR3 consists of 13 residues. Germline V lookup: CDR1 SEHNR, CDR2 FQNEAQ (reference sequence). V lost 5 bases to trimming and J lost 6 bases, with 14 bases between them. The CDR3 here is CASSLMQTGEQYF. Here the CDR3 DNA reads TGTGCCAGCAGCCTAATGCAGACTGGCGAGCAGTACTTC.

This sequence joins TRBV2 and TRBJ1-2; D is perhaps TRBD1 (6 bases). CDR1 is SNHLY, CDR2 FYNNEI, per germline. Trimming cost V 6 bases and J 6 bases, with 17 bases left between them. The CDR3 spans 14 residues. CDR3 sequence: CASRGTGTGHGYTF. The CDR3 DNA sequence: TGTGCCAGCAGAGGGACCGGAACAGGGCATGGCTACACCTTC.

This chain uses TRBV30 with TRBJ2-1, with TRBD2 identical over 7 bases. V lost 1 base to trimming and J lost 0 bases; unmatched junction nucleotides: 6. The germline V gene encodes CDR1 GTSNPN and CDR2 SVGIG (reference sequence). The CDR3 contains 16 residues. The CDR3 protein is CAWSDLGGVSYNEQFF. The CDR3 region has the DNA TGTGCCTGGAGTGACCTGGGGGGGGTCTCCTACAATGAGCAGTTCTTC.

The CDR3 sequence is CASRPGQGTYNSPLHF. The CDR3 DNA is TGTGCCAGCAGGCCGGGACAGGGAACCTATAATTCACCCCTCCACTTT. The rearrangement links TRBV2 to TRBJ1-6; 9 bases match TRBD1. After removal of 6 bases from V and 2 bases from J, the junction contained 5 bases not matched to a gene. Germline V CDR1 and CDR2: SNHLY, FYNNEI. The CDR3 loop spans 16 amino acids.

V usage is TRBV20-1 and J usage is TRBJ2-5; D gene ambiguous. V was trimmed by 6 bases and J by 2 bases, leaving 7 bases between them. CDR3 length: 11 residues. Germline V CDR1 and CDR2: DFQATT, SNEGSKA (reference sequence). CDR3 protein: CSAQDQETQYF. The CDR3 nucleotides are TGCAGTGCCCAAGATCAAGAGACCCAGTACTTC.

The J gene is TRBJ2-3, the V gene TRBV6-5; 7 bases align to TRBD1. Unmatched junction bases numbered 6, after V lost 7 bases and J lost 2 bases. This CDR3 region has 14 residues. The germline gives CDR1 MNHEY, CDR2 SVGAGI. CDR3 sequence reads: CASNRQGTTDTQYF. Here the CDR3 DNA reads TGTGCCAGCAACCGACAGGGTACCACAGATACGCAGTATTTT.

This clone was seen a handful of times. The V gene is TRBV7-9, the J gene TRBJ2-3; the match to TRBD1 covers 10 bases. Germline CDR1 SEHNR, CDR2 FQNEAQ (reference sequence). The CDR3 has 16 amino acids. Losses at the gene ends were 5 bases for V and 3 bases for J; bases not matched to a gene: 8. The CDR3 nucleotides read TGTGCCAGCAGCCCCGACCCGGGACAGGGGACAGATACGCAGTATTTT. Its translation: CASSPDPGQGTDTQYF.

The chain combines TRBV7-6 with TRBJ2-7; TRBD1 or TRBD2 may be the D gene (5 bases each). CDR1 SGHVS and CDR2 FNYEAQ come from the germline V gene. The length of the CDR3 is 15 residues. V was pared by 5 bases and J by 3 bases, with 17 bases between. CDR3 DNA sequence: TGTGCCAGCAGCATCACCCCGGGACCAAACTACGAGCAGTACTTC. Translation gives CASSITPGPNYEQYF.

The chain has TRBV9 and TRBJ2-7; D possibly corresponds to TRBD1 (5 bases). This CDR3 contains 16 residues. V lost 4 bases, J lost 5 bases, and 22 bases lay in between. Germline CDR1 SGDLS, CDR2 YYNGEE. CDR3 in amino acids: CASSPDSQRRRHEQYF. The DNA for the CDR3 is TGTGCCAGCAGCCCTGACAGTCAACGGCGTCGGCACGAGCAGTACTTC.

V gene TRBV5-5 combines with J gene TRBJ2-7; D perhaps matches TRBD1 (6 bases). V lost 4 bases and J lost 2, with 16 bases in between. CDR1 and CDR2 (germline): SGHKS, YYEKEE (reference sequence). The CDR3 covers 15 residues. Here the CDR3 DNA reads TGTGCCAGCAGCCCGCCGGACAGCCCAACCTACGAGCAGTACTTC. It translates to CASSPPDSPTYEQYF.

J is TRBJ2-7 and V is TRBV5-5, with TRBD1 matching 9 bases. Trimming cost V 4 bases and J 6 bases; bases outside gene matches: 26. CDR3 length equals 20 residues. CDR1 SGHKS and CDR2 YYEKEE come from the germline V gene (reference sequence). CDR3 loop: CASSLGTGLLRGRVRGEQYF. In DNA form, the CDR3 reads TGTGCCAGCAGCCTGGGGACAGGGTTGCTCCGAGGCCGGGTCCGAGGCGAGCAGTACTTC. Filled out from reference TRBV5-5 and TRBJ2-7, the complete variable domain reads DAGVTQSPTHLIKTRGQQVTLRCSPISGHKSVSWYQQVLGQGPQFIFQYYEKEERGRGNFPDRFSARQFPNYSSELNVNALLLGDSALYLCASSLGTGLLRGRVRGEQYFGPGTRLTVT.

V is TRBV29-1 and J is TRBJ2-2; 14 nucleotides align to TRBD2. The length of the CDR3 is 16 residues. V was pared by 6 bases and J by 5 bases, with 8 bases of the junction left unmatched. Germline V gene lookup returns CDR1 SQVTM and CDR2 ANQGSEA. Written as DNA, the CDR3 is TGCAGCGTAGCGACTAGCGGGGGGGCCGGAACCGGGGAGCTGTTTTTT. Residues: CSVATSGGAGTGELFF.

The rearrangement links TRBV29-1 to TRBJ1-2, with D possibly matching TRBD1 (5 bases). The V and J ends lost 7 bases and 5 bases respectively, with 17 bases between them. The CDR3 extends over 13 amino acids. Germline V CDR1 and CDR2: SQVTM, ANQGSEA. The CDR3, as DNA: TGCAGCGCTCTTCCCAGGGCCGCATATGGCTACACCTTC. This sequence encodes CSALPRAAYGYTF.

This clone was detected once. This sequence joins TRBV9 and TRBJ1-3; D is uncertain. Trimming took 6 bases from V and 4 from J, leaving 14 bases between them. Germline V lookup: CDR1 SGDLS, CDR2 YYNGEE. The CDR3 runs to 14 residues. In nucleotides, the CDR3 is TGTGCCAGCAACCGTGAGGGAAACGGAAACACCATATATTTT. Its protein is CASNREGNGNTIYF.

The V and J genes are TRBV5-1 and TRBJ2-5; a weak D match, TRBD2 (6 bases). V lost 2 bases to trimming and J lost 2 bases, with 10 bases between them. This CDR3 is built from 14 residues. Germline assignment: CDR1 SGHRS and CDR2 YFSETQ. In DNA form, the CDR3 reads TGCGCCAGCAGCTTAGGAGGGGTTCAAGAGACCCAGTACTTC. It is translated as CASSLGGVQETQYF.

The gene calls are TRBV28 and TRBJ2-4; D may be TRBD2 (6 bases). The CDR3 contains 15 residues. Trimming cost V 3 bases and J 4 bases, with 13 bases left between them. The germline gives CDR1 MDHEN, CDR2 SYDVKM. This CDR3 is CASSFTGVQKNIQYF. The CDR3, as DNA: TGTGCCAGCAGTTTTACGGGGGTTCAGAAAAACATTCAGTACTTC.

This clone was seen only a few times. For the CDR3, the DNA is TGTGCCAGCAGCTTAGCGCGGAGAGGGGAGCTGTTTTTT. Translating gives CASSLARRGELFF. The chain uses TRBV7-6 and TRBJ2-2; no definite D call. The CDR3 is made up of 13 amino acids. Trimming removed 0 bases at V and 8 bases at J, with 7 bases between. Germline V gives CDR1 SGHVS, CDR2 FNYEAQ.